The 15 T cell receptor beta chains listed next were all sequenced from one sample in a study of blood T cell repertoires in COVID-19. The assay was immunoSEQ multiplex PCR, and TCRdb's table has in-frame clones only and misses some. In the table there are about 350,000 clones, around nine tenths of which are singletons. The sample comprised PBMCs or T cells enriched from blood (not recorded which). These receptors came from a woman aged 25 to 39 who had been exposed to COVID-19.

The rearrangement links TRBV7-6 to TRBJ1-3; 8 positions agree with TRBD1. This CDR3 spans 16 amino acids. Trimming cost V 1 base and J 0 bases; bases outside gene matches: 2. Germline V gene lookup returns CDR1 SGHVS and CDR2 FNYEAQ. The CDR3 loop reads CASSLGTGSSGNTIYF. Written as DNA, the CDR3 is TGTGCCAGCAGCTTAGGGACAGGGAGCTCTGGAAACACCATATATTTT.

The chain recombines TRBV6-5 with TRBJ2-5; 8 positions agree with TRBD2. V shed 8 bases and J 1 base; nucleotides not matched to a gene: 9. Germline-derived CDR1 and CDR2 are MNHEY and SVGAGI. The CDR3 runs to 15 residues. This CDR3 is CASSSGGGIQETQYF. CDR3 bases: TGTGCCAGCTCCTCCGGGGGGGGCATCCAAGAGACCCAGTACTTC.

The chain has TRBV24-1 and TRBJ2-7; 9 bases are shared with TRBD1. The germline V gene encodes CDR1 KGHDR and CDR2 SFDVKD. This CDR3 spans 11 amino acids. J was trimmed by 5 bases and V by 9 bases; bases with no gene match: 1. This CDR3 is CATRQGDEQYF. The CDR3 DNA reads as TGTGCCACCCGACAGGGGGACGAGCAGTACTTC.

The chain has TRBV7-3 and TRBJ1-6, with D perhaps TRBD1 (6 bases). The CDR3 has 14 residues. Germline lookup yields CDR1 SGHTA and CDR2 FQGTGA. V gave up 6 bases and J gave up 3 bases, with 9 bases separating them. CDR3 amino acids: CASSLQGYNSPLHF. CDR3 sequence (DNA): TGTGCCAGCAGTTTACAGGGCTATAATTCACCCCTCCACTTT.

This clone showed up just a few times. V and J are TRBV3-1 (or the pseudogene TRBV3-2) and TRBJ1-2, with 7 bases identical to TRBD1. This CDR3 comprises 12 residues. With 4 bases clipped from V and 8 bases from J, the junction kept 4 bases outside the gene matches. Looked up from germline, CDR1 is LGHDT and CDR2 is YNNKEL (reference sequence). DNA of the CDR3: TGTGCCAGCAGCCCCCCAGGGGGAGGCTACACCTTC. This translates into CASSPPGGGYTF.

The rearrangement uses TRBV11-2 and TRBJ2-6; 10 bases match TRBD1. Germline V gives CDR1 SGHAT, CDR2 FQNNGV. This CDR3 region has 18 residues. V shed 5 bases, J shed 4 bases, and the junction held 11 bases outside the gene matches. The CDR3 DNA reads as TGTGCCAGCAGCCCAAGAGGGGACAGGGGTGGCGGGGCCAACGTCCTGACTTTC. This gives the protein CASSPRGDRGGGANVLTF. The full variable domain, completed using reference TRBV11-2 and TRBJ2-6, is EAGVAQSPRYKIIEKRQSVAFWCNPISGHATLYWYQQILGQGPKLLIQFQNNGVVDDSQLPKDRFSAERLKGVDSTLKIQPAKLEDSAVYLCASSPRGDRGGGANVLTFGAGSRLTVL.

The gene calls are TRBV7-8 and TRBJ1-3; 7 bases match TRBD1. The CDR3 has 16 residues. In germline, CDR1 is SGHVS, CDR2 FQNEAQ. V shed 1 base and J 0 bases; nucleotides not matched to a gene: 3. CDR3 residues: CASSLDWTGSGNTIYF. Here the CDR3 DNA reads TGTGCCAGCAGCTTAGATTGGACAGGCTCTGGAAACACCATATATTTT.

This clone has just a few counts. The rearrangement joins TRBV12-3 or TRBV12-4 to TRBJ2-7; TRBD1 might be the D (5 bases). CDR3 length equals 11 residues. The germline V and J ends were trimmed by 7 bases and 6 bases, with 10 bases remaining between them. DNA for the CDR3: TGTGCCAGCACAGGGTCACGCGAGCAGTACTTC. This translates into CASTGSREQYF.

This sequence joins TRBV3-1 (or the pseudogene TRBV3-2) and TRBJ1-1; TRBD1 aligns across 8 bases. This CDR3 has 15 residues. V was clipped by 4 bases and J by 1 base; unmatched bases: 5. CDR1 LGHDT and CDR2 YNNKEL come from the germline V gene (reference sequence). The CDR3 reads CASSPPQGANTEAFF. CDR3 bases: TGTGCCAGCAGCCCCCCCCAGGGGGCGAACACTGAAGCTTTCTTT.

The chain links TRBV28 to TRBJ1-4, with D unresolved. Trimming stripped 7 bases from V and 2 bases from J, with 14 bases between. The CDR3 loop spans 15 amino acids. Germline V gene data show CDR1 as MDHEN and CDR2 as SYDVKM. CDR3 DNA: TGTGCCAGCAACCCTCGGGTCCACACTAATGAAAAACTGTTTTTT. Its protein product is CASNPRVHTNEKLFF.

This chain uses TRBV14 with TRBJ1-3; tentative D call: TRBD1 (5 bases). The CDR3 runs 14 residues. The germline V gene has CDR1 SGHDN and CDR2 FVKESK. V shed 5 bases and J shed 1 base, with 9 bases lying between them. The CDR3 here is CASSFQGSGNTIYF. The CDR3 DNA follows: TGTGCCAGCAGCTTCCAGGGTTCTGGAAACACCATATATTTT.

The chain carries TRBV25-1 and TRBJ2-7; a possible D gene is TRBD1 (6 bases). V was trimmed by 2 bases and J by 1 base, leaving 18 bases between them. The germline CDR1 and CDR2 sequences are MGHDK and SYGVNS. This CDR3 spans 17 amino acids. This CDR3 is CASSEGGRGPRSYEQYF. CDR3 in DNA: TGTGCCAGCAGTGAAGGGGGCAGGGGACCCCGTTCCTACGAGCAGTACTTC.

The chain employs TRBV18 and TRBJ2-7; D perhaps matches TRBD2 (5 bases). The CDR3 loop spans 17 amino acids. V was pared by 0 bases and J by 0 bases, with 15 bases between. Germline V gives CDR1 KGHSH, CDR2 LQKENI. CDR3 region: CASSPPSGNANSYEQYF. The CDR3, as DNA: TGTGCCAGCTCACCACCGTCCGGGAATGCTAACTCCTACGAGCAGTACTTC. The whole variable domain, filled in from reference TRBV18 and TRBJ2-7, reads NAGVMQNPRHLVRRRGQEARLRCSPMKGHSHVYWYRQLPEEGLKFMVYLQKENIIDESGMPKERFSAEFPKEGPSILRIQQVVRGDSAAYFCASSPPSGNANSYEQYFGPGTRLTVT.

The J gene is TRBJ2-2, the V gene TRBV30; perhaps TRBD2 as D (6 bases). V lost 0 bases to trimming and J lost 4 bases, with 15 bases between them. This CDR3 has 16 residues. Per the germline V gene, CDR1 is GTSNPN and CDR2 is SVGIG (reference sequence). In DNA form, the CDR3 reads TGTGCCTGGAGTGTGTATGTTGGGACTCGCACCGGGGAGCTGTTTTTT. It encodes CAWSVYVGTRTGELFF.

CDR3 nucleotide sequence: TGTGCCAGCGGGGAGAATACAGGGGGCCCCTACGAGCAGTACTTC. Protein: CASGENTGGPYEQYF. The gene calls are TRBV2 and TRBJ2-7; 9 bases are shared with TRBD1. The germline V gene encodes CDR1 SNHLY and CDR2 FYNNEI. V dropped 8 bases and J dropped 2; count of bases not matched to a gene: 10. The CDR3 length is 15 residues.